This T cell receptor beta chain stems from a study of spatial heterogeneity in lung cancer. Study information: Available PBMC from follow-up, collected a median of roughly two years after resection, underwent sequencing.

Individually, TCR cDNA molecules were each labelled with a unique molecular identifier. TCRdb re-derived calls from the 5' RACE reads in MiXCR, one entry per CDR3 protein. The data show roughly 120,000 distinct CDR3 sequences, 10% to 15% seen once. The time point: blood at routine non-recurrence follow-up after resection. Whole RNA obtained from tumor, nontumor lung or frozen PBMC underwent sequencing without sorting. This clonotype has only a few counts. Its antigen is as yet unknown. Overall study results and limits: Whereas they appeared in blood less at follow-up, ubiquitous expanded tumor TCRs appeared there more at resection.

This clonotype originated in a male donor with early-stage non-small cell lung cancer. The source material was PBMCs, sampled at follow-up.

The CDR3 coding sequence is TGCAGTGCTAGAGTTGACACGGGACAGCCGAACTATGGCTACACCTTC. This translates into CSARVDTGQPNYGYTF. The chain uses TRBV20-1 and TRBJ1-2, with 7 bases matching TRBD1. The CDR3 runs 16 residues. Germline CDR1 is DFQATT and CDR2 is SNEGSKA (reference sequence). J gave up 2 bases and V 1 base, and 10 bases lay outside the gene matches.